Included here is one T cell receptor beta chain sequence, with context. Losses at the gene ends were 5 bases for V and 6 bases for J; bases not matched to a gene: 7. CDR3 length: 14 residues. Germline V gene sequence: CDR1 MNHNY, CDR2 SVGAGI (reference sequence). How the authors handled the data: Amplified reference gene primers provided the basis for estimating nucleated cell counts. The data were produced by immunoSEQ multiplex PCR, yet TCRdb's version contains in-frame clones alone and is incomplete. D and trimming come from the DNA, and the V and J calls and clone size come from that table. This sample has about 73,000 clones; 82% occur once, and the top ten carry around 4.1%. This record belongs to a study of blood T cell repertoires in COVID-19. Background on the study: From T cells, B-cell-depleted T cells, or PBMCs came the material, which was cDNA or gDNA.

J is TRBJ1-1 and V is TRBV6-6; 9 nucleotides line up with TRBD1. The TCR comes from a woman aged 55 to 70 with acute or convalescent COVID-19. Sequencing was carried out using peripheral blood. CDR3 coding DNA: TGTGCCAGCAGTCTGCCGGACAGGGGTGCTGAAGCTTTCTTT. This gives the protein CASSLPDRGAEAFF.